These 5 T cell receptor beta chains originate from one sample sequenced in a study of blood T cell repertoires in COVID-19. Measured with immunoSEQ multiplex PCR; TCRdb has only the in-frame clones, and not every one. Among fewer than 200,000 clones listed, about 86% were seen once. Sequencing used PBMCs or T cells enriched from blood (not recorded which). The receptors shown here come from a woman aged 50 to 65 in a cohort exposed to, infected with or recovered from COVID-19 (not recorded which).

The chain has TRBV28 and TRBJ2-7; 8 bases agree with TRBD2. The CDR3 is made up of 18 amino acids. The germline gives CDR1 MDHEN, CDR2 SYDVKM. With 7 bases clipped from V and 3 bases from J, the junction kept 20 bases outside the gene matches. CDR3 residues: CASNQPTTGTRGDYEQYF. The CDR3 DNA is TGTGCCAGCAATCAACCTACAACCGGGACTAGAGGGGACTACGAGCAGTACTTC.

This clone was recorded once. This chain connects TRBV2 to TRBJ1-1; perhaps TRBD1 as D (6 bases). The CDR3 totals 14 residues. Germline CDR1 reads SNHLY; CDR2 reads FYNNEI. The V end was cut by 2 bases, the J end by 5 bases, with 12 bases between. DNA for the CDR3: TGTGCCAGCAGTGAAAGGGGGAGAGGGACTGAAGCTTTCTTT. This gives the protein CASSERGRGTEAFF.

This chain joins TRBV12-3 or TRBV12-4 and TRBJ2-7, with a weak D call TRBD2 (7 bases). V lost 9 bases to trimming and J lost 6 bases, with 18 bases between them. The CDR3 has 13 amino acids. As DNA, the CDR3 is TGTGCCAGTCGGGCCGGGGAGGGGGTCGAGCAGTACTTC. Its translation is CASRAGEGVEQYF.

This sequence joins TRBV4-2 and TRBJ2-7; TRBD2 matches 8 bases. Germline assignment: CDR1 LGHNA and CDR2 YNFKEQ. Losses at the gene ends were 3 bases for V and 0 bases for J; bases not matched to a gene: 4. This CDR3 spans 15 amino acids. The CDR3 protein is CASSQSGGSSYEQYF. The CDR3, as DNA: TGTGCCAGCAGCCAGAGCGGGGGCAGCTCCTACGAGCAGTACTTC.

The chain is built from TRBV5-1 and TRBJ2-2; a weak D match, TRBD1 (6 bases). There are 16 residues in the CDR3. CDR1 and CDR2 from the germline V gene are SGHRS and YFSETQ. The ends were cut back, 2 bases at V and 1 base at J, with 12 bases in the middle. The CDR3 spells CASSFRAGENTGELFF. The CDR3 DNA follows: TGCGCCAGCAGCTTCAGGGCAGGGGAGAACACCGGGGAGCTGTTTTTT.